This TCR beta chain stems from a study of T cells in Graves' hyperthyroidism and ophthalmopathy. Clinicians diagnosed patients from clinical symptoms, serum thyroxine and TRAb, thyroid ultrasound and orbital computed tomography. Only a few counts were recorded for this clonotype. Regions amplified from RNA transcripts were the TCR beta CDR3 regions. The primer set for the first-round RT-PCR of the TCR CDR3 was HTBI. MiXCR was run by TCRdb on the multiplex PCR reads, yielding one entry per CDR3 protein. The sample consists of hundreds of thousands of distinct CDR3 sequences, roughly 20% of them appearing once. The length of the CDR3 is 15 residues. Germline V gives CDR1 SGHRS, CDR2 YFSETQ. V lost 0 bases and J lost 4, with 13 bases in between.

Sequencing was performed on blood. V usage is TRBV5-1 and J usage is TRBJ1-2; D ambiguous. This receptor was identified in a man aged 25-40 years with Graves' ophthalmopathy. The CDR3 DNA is TGCGCCAGCAGCTTGGCCGGGTCTGGTGGCTATGGCTACACCTTC. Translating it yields CASSLAGSGGYGYTF. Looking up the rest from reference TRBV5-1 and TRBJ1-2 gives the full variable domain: KAGVTQTPRYLIKTRGQQVTLSCSPISGHRSVSWYQQTPGQGLQFLFEYFSETQRNKGNFPGRFSGRQFSNSRSEMNVSTLELGDSALYLCASSLAGSGGYGYTFGSGTRLTVV.